This T cell receptor (beta chain) was identified in a study of blood T cells in healthy people across ages. In the study overall: Using template switching, researchers captured about one barcoded beta molecule for each two T cells.

Comments on this clonotype: No antigen is known for it.

The CDR3 sequence is 14 residues long. The germline V gene has CDR1 MNHEY and CDR2 SMNVEV (reference sequence). Trimming stripped 4 bases from V and 3 bases from J, with 12 bases between. Through a sample-barcoded 5' primer and a J-beta primer mix, a second PCR was run for about 6 to 12 cycles. Every molecule of cDNA carried a tag from a template-switch adaptor with 12 random nucleotides. Every sample gave at least 2.5 million paired-end reads containing CDR3. MiXCR, run by TCRdb on the 5' RACE reads, gives a single entry per CDR3 protein. The sample lists about 680,000 distinct CDR3 sequences, around 49% seen once, with 25% to 35% in the top ten. Study findings and constraints: It was held that the diversity estimates obtained from one million T cells were underestimates.

The sequencing sample was made of blood. This sequence originates from a woman aged 60-75 years in good health. The chain uses TRBV27 and TRBJ1-1; tentative D call: TRBD1 (5 bases). This chain's CDR3 is CASSSRQRHTEAFF. The CDR3 DNA follows: TGTGCCAGCAGTTCTAGACAGAGGCACACTGAAGCTTTCTTT.